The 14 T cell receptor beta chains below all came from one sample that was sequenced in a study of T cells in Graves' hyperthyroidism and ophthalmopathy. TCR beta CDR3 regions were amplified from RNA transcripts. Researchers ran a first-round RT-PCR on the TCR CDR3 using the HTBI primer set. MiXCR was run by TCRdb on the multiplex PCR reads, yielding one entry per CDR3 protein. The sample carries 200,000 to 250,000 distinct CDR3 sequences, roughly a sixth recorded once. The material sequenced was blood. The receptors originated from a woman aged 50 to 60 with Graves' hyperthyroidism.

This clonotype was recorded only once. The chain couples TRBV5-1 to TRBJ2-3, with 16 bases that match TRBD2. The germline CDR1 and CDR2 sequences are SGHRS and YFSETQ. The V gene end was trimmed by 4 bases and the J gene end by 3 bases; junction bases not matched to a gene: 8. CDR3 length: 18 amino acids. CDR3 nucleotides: TGCGCCAGCAGCGCGGGACTAGCGGGAGGGCCTTTGACAGATACGCAGTATTTT. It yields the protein CASSAGLAGGPLTDTQYF.

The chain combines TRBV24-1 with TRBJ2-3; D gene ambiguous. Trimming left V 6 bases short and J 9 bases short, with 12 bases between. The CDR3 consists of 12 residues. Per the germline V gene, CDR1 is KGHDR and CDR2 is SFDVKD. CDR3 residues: CATSSSLGTQYF. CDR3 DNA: TGTGCCACCAGTTCGTCCCTTGGGACGCAGTATTTT.

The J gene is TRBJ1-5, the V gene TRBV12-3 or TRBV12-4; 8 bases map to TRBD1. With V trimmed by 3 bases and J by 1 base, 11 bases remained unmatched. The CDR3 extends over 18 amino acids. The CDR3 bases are TGTGCCAGCAGTTTTACAGGGGGGCCGGGAATGAGCAATCAGCCCCAGCATTTT. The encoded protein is CASSFTGGPGMSNQPQHF.

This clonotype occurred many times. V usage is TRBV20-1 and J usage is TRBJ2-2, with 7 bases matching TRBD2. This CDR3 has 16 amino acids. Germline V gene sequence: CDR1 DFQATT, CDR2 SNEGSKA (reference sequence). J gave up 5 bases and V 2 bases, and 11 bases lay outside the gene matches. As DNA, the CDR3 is TGCAGTGCTAGAAGCGGGAAGTTGGGCGGGACCGGGGAGCTGTTTTTT. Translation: CSARSGKLGGTGELFF.

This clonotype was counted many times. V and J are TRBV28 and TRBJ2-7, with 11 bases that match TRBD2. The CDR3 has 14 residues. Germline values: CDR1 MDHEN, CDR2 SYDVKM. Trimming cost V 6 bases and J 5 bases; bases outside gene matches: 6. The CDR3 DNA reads TGTGCCAGCAGACAGACTAGCGGGAAGGACGAGCAGTACTTC. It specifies CASRQTSGKDEQYF. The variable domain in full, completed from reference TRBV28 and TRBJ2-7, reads DVKVTQSSRYLVKRTGEKVFLECVQDMDHENMFWYRQDPGLGLRLIYFSYDVKMKEKGDIPEGYSVSREKKERFSLILESASTNQTSMYLCASRQTSGKDEQYFGPGTRLTVT.

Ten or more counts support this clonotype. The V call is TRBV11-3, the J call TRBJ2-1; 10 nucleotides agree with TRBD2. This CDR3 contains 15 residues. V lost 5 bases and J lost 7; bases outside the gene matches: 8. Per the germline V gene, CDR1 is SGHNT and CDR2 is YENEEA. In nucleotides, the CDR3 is TGTGCCAGCAGCCAAGGGACTAGCGTTTCTAATGAGCAGTTCTTC. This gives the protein CASSQGTSVSNEQFF.

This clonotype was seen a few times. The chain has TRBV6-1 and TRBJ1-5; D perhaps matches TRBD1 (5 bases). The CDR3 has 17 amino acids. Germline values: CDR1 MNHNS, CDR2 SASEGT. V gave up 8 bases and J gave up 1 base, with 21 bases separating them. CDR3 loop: CASAVAGGGLSNQPQHF. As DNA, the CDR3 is TGTGCCAGCGCTGTGGCGGGGGGTGGTCTGAGCAATCAGCCCCAGCATTTT.

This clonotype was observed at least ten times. This CDR3 is CASSWEGQGLYGYTF. For the CDR3, the DNA is TGTGCCAGCAGTTGGGAGGGACAGGGACTCTATGGCTACACCTTC. The rearrangement links TRBV28 to TRBJ1-2; TRBD1 matches 9 bases. CDR3 length: 15 amino acids. The germline V gene encodes CDR1 MDHEN and CDR2 SYDVKM. Germline trimming cut 4 bases from V and 4 bases from J; bases unmatched to any gene: 7.

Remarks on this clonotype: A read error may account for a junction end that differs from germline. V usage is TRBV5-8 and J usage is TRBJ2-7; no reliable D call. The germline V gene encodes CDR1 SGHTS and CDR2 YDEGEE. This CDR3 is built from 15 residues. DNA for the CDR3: TGCGCCAGCAGCTTGGTCGGTCCTTACTCAGCCGAGCAGTACTTC. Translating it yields CASSLVGPYSAEQYF.

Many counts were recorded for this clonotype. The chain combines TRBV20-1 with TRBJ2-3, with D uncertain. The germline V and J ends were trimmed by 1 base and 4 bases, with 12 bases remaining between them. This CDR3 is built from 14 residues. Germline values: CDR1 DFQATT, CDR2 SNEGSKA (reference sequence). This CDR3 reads CSARGAPVPDTQYF. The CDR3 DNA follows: TGCAGTGCTAGAGGGGCCCCGGTCCCAGATACGCAGTATTTT.

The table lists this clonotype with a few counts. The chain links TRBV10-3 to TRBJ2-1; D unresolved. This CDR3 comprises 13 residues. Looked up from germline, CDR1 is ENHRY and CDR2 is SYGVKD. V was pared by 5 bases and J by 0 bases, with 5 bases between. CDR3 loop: CAISQSSYNEQFF. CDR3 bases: TGTGCCATCAGTCAGAGCTCCTACAATGAGCAGTTCTTC.

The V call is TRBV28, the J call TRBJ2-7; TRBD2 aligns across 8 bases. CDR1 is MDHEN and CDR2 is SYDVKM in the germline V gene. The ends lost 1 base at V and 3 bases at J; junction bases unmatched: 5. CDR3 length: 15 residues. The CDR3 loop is CASSLSGSGVYEQYF. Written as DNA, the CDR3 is TGTGCCAGCAGTTTATCGGGTAGCGGGGTCTACGAGCAGTACTTC.

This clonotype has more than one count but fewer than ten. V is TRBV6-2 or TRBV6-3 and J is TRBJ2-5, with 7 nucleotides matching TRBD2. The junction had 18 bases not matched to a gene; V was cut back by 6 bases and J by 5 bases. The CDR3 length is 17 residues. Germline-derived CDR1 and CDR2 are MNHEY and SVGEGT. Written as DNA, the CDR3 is TGTGCCAGCAGCCCGGTGACACTAGCGACCATTTCGGAGACCCAGTACTTC. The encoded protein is CASSPVTLATISETQYF.

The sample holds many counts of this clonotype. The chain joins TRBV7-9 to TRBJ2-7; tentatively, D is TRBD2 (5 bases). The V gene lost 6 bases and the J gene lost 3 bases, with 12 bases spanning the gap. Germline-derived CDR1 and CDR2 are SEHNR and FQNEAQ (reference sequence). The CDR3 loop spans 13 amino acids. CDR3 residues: CASSRGSYYEQYF. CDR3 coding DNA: TGTGCCAGCAGTAGAGGGTCCTACTACGAGCAGTACTTC.